These 15 T cell receptor beta chains share one sample of origin, sequenced in a study of long-term antiretroviral therapy in people with HIV. Researchers report immunoSEQ v3.0 was run at survey level. Produced via immunoSEQ multiplex PCR; TCRdb's table is partial and in-frame only. This sample has 35,000 to 45,000 clones, with approximately 85% found just once. The specimen comprised unsorted PBMCs, sampled 2.2 years after starting antiretroviral therapy. The receptors originated from a man aged 18 to 35 with HIV.

The V call is TRBV7-8, the J call TRBJ2-7, with 7 bases fitting TRBD1. The J segment lost 4 bases and the V segment lost 4 bases, leaving 1 base of the junction unmatched. Germline assignment: CDR1 SGHVS and CDR2 FQNEAQ. This CDR3 region has 12 residues. The CDR3 DNA follows: TGTGCCAGCAGCTGGACAGGATACGAGCAGTACTTC. It translates to CASSWTGYEQYF.

The chain combines TRBV5-6 with TRBJ2-1; D gene unclear. The CDR3 runs to 14 residues. Germline values: CDR1 SGHDT, CDR2 YYEEEE. The germline V and J ends were trimmed by 6 bases and 2 bases, with 12 bases remaining between them. The CDR3 DNA reads TGTGCCAGCACCCTGGGGTCGCCCTACAATGAGCAGTTCTTC. The encoded protein is CASTLGSPYNEQFF.

The V gene is TRBV5-6, the J gene TRBJ2-1; possible D gene TRBD1, 5 bases. Deletions cut 2 bases from V and 4 bases from J, with 19 bases between. Per germline, CDR1 SGHDT and CDR2 YYEEEE. CDR3 size: 17 residues. In DNA, the CDR3 is TGTGCCAGCAGCTTAGGGCATCGGAGTGGGGCTTACAATGAGCAGTTCTTC. It specifies CASSLGHRSGAYNEQFF. The full variable domain, with the rest looked up from reference TRBV5-6 and TRBJ2-1, is DAGVTQSPTHLIKTRGQQVTLRCSPKSGHDTVSWYQQALGQGPQFIFQYYEEEERQRGNFPDRFSGHQFPNYSSELNVNALLLGDSALYLCASSLGHRSGAYNEQFFGPGTRLTVL.

V usage is TRBV11-2 and J usage is TRBJ2-5; D perhaps matches TRBD2 (5 bases). Germline V gene sequence: CDR1 SGHAT, CDR2 FQNNGV. V was shortened by 0 bases and J by 5 bases, with 13 bases between the two germline ends. The CDR3 has 15 amino acids. The CDR3 nucleotides are TGTGCCAGCAGCTTAGAGTCACTAGTCAGGGAGACCCAGTACTTC. Translating it yields CASSLESLVRETQYF.

On this clone itself: Germline is not matched at one junction end, which may reflect a read error. The gene calls are TRBV7-7 and TRBJ2-7; D tentatively reads TRBD1 or TRBD2 (7 bases each). Germline CDR1 SSHAT, CDR2 FNYEAQ (reference sequence). The CDR3 is made up of 15 amino acids. Here the CDR3 reads CASSLRAGGVYEQYF. The CDR3 region has the DNA TGTGCTAGCAGCCTCAGGGCAGGGGGGGTCTACGAGCAGTACTTC. Together with reference TRBV7-7 and TRBJ2-7, the CDR3 gives the full variable domain: GAGVSQSPRYKVTKRGQDVTLRCDPISSHATLYWYQQALGQGPEFLTYFNYEAQPDKSGLPSDRFSAERPEGSISTLTIQRTEQRDSAMYRCASSLRAGGVYEQYFGPGTRLTVT.

This chain joins TRBV30 and TRBJ2-7; 9 bases map to TRBD1. The V gene end was trimmed by 4 bases and the J gene end by 2 bases; junction bases not matched to a gene: 9. Germline CDR1 GTSNPN, CDR2 SVGIG (reference sequence). The CDR3 spans 15 residues. The CDR3, as DNA: TGTGCCTGGACCTCCGGGACAGGGTTTCCCTACGAGCAGTACTTC. Residues: CAWTSGTGFPYEQYF.

The chain links TRBV5-1 to TRBJ1-5; D is ambiguous. Trimming cost V 4 bases and J 4 bases, with 24 bases left between them. CDR3 length equals 18 residues. CDR1 is SGHRS, CDR2 YFSETQ, per germline. The CDR3 region has the DNA TGCGCCAGCAGCCCCCGGTCTCAATATCCCAGCCTGAATCAGCCCCAGCATTTT. It encodes CASSPRSQYPSLNQPQHF.

This clone was counted once. V gene TRBV11-2 combines with J gene TRBJ2-1; 7 bases agree with TRBD1. The J segment lost 3 bases and the V segment lost 5 bases, leaving 7 bases of the junction unmatched. Germline V CDR1 and CDR2: SGHAT, FQNNGV. The length of the CDR3 is 15 residues. In DNA form, the CDR3 reads TGTGCCAGCAGCGACCAGGGACAGTTCTACAATGAGCAGTTCTTC. It specifies CASSDQGQFYNEQFF.

This clone came up a few times. J is TRBJ1-2 and V is TRBV28; D call uncertain. V was shortened by 6 bases and J by 6 bases, with 17 bases between the two germline ends. Germline-derived CDR1 and CDR2 are MDHEN and SYDVKM. The CDR3 has 14 residues. This CDR3 reads CASRLSDRVDGYTF. The CDR3 coding sequence is TGTGCCAGCAGATTGTCGGACCGTGTCGATGGCTACACCTTC.

V gene TRBV5-8 combines with J gene TRBJ2-3; TRBD1 aligns across 10 bases. The CDR3 extends over 18 amino acids. Germline CDR1 reads SGHTS; CDR2 reads YDEGEE. J was trimmed by 2 bases and V by 4 bases; bases with no gene match: 13. CDR3 protein: CASSPGGTGDPVTDTQYF. The CDR3 DNA is TGTGCCAGCAGCCCCGGCGGGACAGGGGATCCTGTCACAGATACGCAGTATTTT.

V gene TRBV5-1 combines with J gene TRBJ2-3; weak D call: TRBD2 (6 bases). Germline assignment: CDR1 SGHRS and CDR2 YFSETQ. CDR3 length: 17 amino acids. V was pared by 1 base and J by 2 bases, with 17 bases between. The CDR3 protein is CASSLNPGLGATDTQYF. The CDR3 DNA reads as TGCGCCAGCAGCTTGAACCCGGGACTCGGAGCCACAGATACGCAGTATTTT.

The chain employs TRBV6-5 and TRBJ2-7, with TRBD1 matching 9 bases. Germline values: CDR1 MNHEY, CDR2 SVGAGI. Trimming at V came to 4 bases and at J to 4 bases, leaving 8 bases not matched to a gene. The CDR3 contains 15 residues. CDR3 region: CASSSTGTGTYEQYF. The CDR3 coding sequence is TGTGCCAGCAGTTCCACCGGGACAGGGACTTACGAGCAGTACTTC.

This clone was recorded once. The chain has TRBV4-3 and TRBJ2-7; 9 nucleotides align to TRBD2. This CDR3 region has 18 residues. Germline V lookup: CDR1 LGHNA, CDR2 YSLEER. After removal of 1 base from V and 0 bases from J, the junction contained 10 bases not matched to a gene. The chain's CDR3 is CASSQVWRGGRVSYEQYF. DNA for the CDR3: TGCGCCAGCAGCCAAGTCTGGAGAGGCGGGAGGGTCTCCTACGAGCAGTACTTC.

V is TRBV6-6 and J is TRBJ1-5, with a tentative D call TRBD1 (6 bases). V lost 7 bases and J lost 6, with 16 bases in between. CDR1 is MNHNY and CDR2 is SVGAGI in the germline V gene (reference sequence). CDR3 length equals 14 residues. This chain's CDR3 is CASMFWGRSQPQHF. The CDR3 bases are TGTGCCAGCATGTTCTGGGGGCGCAGTCAGCCCCAGCATTTT.

V is TRBV13 and J is TRBJ2-3, with 12 bases fitting TRBD2. The germline V gene encodes CDR1 PRHDT and CDR2 FYEKMQ (reference sequence). After removal of 5 bases from V and 0 bases from J, the junction contained 3 bases not matched to a gene. The CDR3 loop spans 16 amino acids. CDR3 sequence (DNA): TGTGCCAGCAGCGGACTAGCGGGGTCTAGCACAGATACGCAGTATTTT. This translates into CASSGLAGSSTDTQYF.